This paragraph covers one T cell receptor (beta chain) sequence. The antigen remains undetermined. Between the trimmed V and J ends, which lost 7 bases and 4 bases, there was a span of 14 bases. There are 14 residues in the CDR3. Germline-derived CDR1 and CDR2 are MNHEY and SMNVEV (reference sequence). People whose metastatic non-small-cell lung cancer was chemo-refractory got focal radiation along with CTLA-4 blockade by ipilimumab. This sample is drawn from a study of radiotherapy plus CTLA-4 blockade in lung cancer. Study outcomes and limitations: Dynamics of early blood T cell clones, together with interferon-beta, were reportedly the best predictors of response. Peripheral blood showed expansion of tumor-derived TCR clones after radiotherapy and ipilimumab.

Here immunoSEQ multiplex PCR was the method, and the copy in TCRdb shows in-frame clones only, minus some. The repertoire has approximately 35,000 clones, approximately 89% of them found once; the top ten carry about 5.6%. The sequencing used peripheral blood, collected from a patient treated with radiotherapy plus ipilimumab. The chain couples TRBV27 to TRBJ2-1, with a tentative D call TRBD2 (6 bases). The TCR originated in a human donor with non-small cell lung cancer who had stable disease on radiotherapy plus ipilimumab. The CDR3 is CASTLRRGYNEQFF. DNA of the CDR3: TGTGCCAGCACCCTTAGACGGGGGTACAATGAGCAGTTCTTC.